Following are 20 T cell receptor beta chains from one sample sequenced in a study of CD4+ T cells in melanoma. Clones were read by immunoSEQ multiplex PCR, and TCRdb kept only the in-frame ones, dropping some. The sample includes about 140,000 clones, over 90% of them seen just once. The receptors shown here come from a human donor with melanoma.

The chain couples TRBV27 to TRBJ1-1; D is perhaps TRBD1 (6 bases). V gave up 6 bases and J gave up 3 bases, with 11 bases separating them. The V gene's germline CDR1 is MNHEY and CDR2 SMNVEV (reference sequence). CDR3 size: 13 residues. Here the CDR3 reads CASRQYRDTEAFF. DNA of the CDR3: TGTGCCAGCAGACAGTACAGGGACACTGAAGCTTTCTTT.

CDR3 residues: CASSLGPGLSEAFF. The CDR3 nucleotides are TGTGCCAGCAGCTTAGGGCCAGGGTTGTCTGAAGCTTTCTTT. The rearrangement uses TRBV7-3 and TRBJ1-1; possibly TRBD1 for D (5 bases). The CDR3 is 14 amino acids. Germline V gene lookup returns CDR1 SGHTA and CDR2 FQGTGA. Trimming took off 2 bases at V and 6 bases at J, with 13 bases between the two ends.

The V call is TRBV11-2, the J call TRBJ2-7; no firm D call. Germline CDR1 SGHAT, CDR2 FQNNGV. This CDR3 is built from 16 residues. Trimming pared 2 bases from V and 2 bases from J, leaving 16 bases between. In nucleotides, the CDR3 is TGTGCCAGCAGCTTAATCCCAGGCGTCGGTCCCTACGAGCAGTACTTC. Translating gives CASSLIPGVGPYEQYF.

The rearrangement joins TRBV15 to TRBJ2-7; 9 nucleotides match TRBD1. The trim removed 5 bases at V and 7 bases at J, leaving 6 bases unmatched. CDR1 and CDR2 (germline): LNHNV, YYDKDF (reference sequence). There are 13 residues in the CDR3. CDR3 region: CATSLQGAREQYF. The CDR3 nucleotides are TGTGCCACCAGCCTACAGGGGGCGCGTGAGCAGTACTTC.

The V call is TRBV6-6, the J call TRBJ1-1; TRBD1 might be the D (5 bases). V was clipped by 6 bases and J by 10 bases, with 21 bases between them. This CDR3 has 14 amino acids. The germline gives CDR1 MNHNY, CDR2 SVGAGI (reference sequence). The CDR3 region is CASRAGKGVEGAFF. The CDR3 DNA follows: TGTGCCAGCAGAGCAGGGAAGGGAGTTGAGGGAGCTTTCTTT.

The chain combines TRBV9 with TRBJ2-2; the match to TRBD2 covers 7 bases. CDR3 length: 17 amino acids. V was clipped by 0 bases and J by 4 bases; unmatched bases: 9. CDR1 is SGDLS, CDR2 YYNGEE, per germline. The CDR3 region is CASSVDLGLVGTGELFF. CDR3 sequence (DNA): TGTGCCAGCAGCGTAGACCTCGGACTAGTGGGCACCGGGGAGCTGTTTTTT.

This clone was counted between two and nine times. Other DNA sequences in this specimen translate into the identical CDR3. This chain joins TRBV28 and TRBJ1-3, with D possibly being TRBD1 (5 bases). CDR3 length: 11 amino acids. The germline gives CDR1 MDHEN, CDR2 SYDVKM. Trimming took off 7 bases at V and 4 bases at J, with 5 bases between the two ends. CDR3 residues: CASKGGNTIYF. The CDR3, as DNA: TGTGCCAGCAAGGGGGGAAACACCATATATTTT. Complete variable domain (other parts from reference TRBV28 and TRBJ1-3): DVKVTQSSRYLVKRTGEKVFLECVQDMDHENMFWYRQDPGLGLRLIYFSYDVKMKEKGDIPEGYSVSREKKERFSLILESASTNQTSMYLCASKGGNTIYFGEGSWLTVV.

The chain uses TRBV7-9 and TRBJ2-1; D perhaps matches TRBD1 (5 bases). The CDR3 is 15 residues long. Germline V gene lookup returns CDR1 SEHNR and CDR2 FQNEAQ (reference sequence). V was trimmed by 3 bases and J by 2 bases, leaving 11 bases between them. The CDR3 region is CASSLFQGTYNEQFF. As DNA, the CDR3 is TGTGCCAGCAGCTTGTTCCAGGGTACCTACAATGAGCAGTTCTTC. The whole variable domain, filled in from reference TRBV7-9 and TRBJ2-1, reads DTGVSQNPRHKITKRGQNVTFRCDPISEHNRLYWYRQTLGQGPEFLTYFQNEAQLEKSRLLSDRFSAERPKGSFSTLEIQRTEQGDSAMYLCASSLFQGTYNEQFFGPGTRLTVL.

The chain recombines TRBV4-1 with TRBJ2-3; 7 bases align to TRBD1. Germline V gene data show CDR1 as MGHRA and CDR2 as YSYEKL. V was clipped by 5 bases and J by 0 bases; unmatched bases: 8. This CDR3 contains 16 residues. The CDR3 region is CASSAMGQTSTDTQYF. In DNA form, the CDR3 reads TGCGCCAGCAGCGCGATGGGACAGACTAGCACAGATACGCAGTATTTT.

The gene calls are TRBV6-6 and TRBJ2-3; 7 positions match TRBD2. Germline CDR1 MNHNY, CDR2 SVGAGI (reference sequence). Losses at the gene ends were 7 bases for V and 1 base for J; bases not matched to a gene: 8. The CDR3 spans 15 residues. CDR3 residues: CASKQRGEGTDTQYF. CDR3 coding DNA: TGTGCCAGCAAACAGCGGGGTGAGGGCACAGATACGCAGTATTTT.

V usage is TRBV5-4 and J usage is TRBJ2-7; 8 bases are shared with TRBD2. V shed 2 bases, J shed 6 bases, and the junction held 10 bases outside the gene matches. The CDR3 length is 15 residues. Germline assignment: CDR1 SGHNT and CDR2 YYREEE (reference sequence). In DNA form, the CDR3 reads TGTGCCAGCAGCTTCGATTACGGGGGGGCGGGCGAGCAGTACTTC. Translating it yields CASSFDYGGAGEQYF.

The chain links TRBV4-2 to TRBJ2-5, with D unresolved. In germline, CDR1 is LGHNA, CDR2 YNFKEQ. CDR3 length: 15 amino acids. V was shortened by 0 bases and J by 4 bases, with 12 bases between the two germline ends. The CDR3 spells CASSQEGQSVETQYF. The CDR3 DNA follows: TGTGCCAGCAGCCAAGAAGGGCAGTCCGTAGAGACCCAGTACTTC.

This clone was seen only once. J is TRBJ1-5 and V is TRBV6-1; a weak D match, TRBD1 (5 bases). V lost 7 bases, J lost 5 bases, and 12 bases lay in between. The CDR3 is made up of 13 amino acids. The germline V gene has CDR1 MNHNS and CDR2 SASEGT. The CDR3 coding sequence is TGTGCCAGCACGGCAGGGATAGATCAGCCCCAGCATTTT. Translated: CASTAGIDQPQHF.

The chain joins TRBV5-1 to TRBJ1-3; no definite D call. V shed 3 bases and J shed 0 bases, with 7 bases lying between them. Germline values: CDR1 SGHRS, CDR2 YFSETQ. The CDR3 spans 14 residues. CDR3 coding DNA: TGCGCCAGCAGCTGGGGAAGCTCTGGAAACACCATATATTTT. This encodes CASSWGSSGNTIYF.

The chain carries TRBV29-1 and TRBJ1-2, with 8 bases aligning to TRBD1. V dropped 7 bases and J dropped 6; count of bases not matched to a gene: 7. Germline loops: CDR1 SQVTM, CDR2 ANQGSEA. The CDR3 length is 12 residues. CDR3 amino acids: CSARDRGDGYTF. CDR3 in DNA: TGCAGCGCCCGCGACAGGGGTGATGGCTACACCTTC.

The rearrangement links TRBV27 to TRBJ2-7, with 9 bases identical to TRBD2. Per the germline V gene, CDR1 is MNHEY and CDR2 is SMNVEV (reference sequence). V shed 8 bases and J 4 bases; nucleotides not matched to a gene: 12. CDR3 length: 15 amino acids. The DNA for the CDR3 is TGTGCCAGCGGAAGTATGGCTAGCGGGGATTACGAGCAGTACTTC. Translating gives CASGSMASGDYEQYF.

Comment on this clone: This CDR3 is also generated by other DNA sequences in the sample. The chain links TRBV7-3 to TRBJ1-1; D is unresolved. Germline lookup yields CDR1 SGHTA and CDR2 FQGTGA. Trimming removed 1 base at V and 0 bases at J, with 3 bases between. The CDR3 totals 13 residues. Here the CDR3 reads CASSLSVNTEAFF. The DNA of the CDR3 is TGTGCCAGCAGCTTAAGCGTGAACACTGAAGCTTTCTTT. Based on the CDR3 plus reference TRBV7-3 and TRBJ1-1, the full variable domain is GAGVSQTPSNKVTEKGKYVELRCDPISGHTALYWYRQSLGQGPEFLIYFQGTGAADDSGLPNDRFFAVRPEGSVSTLKIQRTERGDSAVYLCASSLSVNTEAFFGQGTRLTVV.

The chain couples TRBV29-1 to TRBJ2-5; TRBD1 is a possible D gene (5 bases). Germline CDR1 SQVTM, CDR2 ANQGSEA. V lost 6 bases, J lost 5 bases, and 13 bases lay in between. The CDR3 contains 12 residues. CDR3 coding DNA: TGCAGCGTGCAGGGTTTTGGGGAGACCCAGTACTTC. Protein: CSVQGFGETQYF.

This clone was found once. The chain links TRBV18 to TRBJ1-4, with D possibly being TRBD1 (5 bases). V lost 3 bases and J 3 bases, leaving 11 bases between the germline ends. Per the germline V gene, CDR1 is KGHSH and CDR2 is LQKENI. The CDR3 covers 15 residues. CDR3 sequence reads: CASSPLQGANEKLFF. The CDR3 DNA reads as TGTGCCAGCTCACCCCTCCAGGGTGCTAATGAAAAACTGTTTTTT.

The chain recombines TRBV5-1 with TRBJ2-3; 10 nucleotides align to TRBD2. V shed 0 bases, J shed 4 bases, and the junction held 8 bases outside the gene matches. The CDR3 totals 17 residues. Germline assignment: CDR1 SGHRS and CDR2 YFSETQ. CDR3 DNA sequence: TGCGCCAGCAGCTTGGTAGGCAGCGGGGGGGGTTCAGATACGCAGTATTTT. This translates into CASSLVGSGGGSDTQYF.